This TCR beta chain is drawn from a study of T cell responses to AZD1222 COVID-19 vaccine. Points from the study as a whole: Sampling that yielded the repertoires occurred only after the peak T cell response.

Notes on this clone: Antigen specificity is unknown.

Libraries were prepared by immunoSEQ multiplex PCR; TCRdb keeps only in-frame clonotypes and omits some of them. The table lists under 150,000 clones, under 95% of them singletons. V lost 2 bases and J 6 bases, leaving 14 bases between the germline ends. This CDR3 has 14 amino acids. Germline V gives CDR1 GTSNPN, CDR2 SVGIG (reference sequence). The V call is TRBV30, the J call TRBJ1-5; no definite D call. The sample here was peripheral blood, taken on day 0 of AZD1222 vaccination. This clonotype originated in an adult in good health. The CDR3 nucleotides read TGTGCCTGGAGTTACGGGGATTGGGGTCAGCCCCAGCATTTT. Translation gives CAWSYGDWGQPQHF.